The 32 T cell receptor beta chains reported below all come from one sample, sequenced in a study of blood T cell repertoires in COVID-19 (TCRdb year 2020). Library generation was performed with the immunoSEQ multiplex PCR assay. TCRdb limited this immuneACCESS table to in-frame rearrangements with V and J called. A share of clones is missing; checked studies link under half to unresolved V genes, and the rest is unexplained. Within this sample are some 500,000 clones, with roughly 90% of them counted one time only. The biggest ten clones account for less than 2% of the sample. Sequencing input: PBMCs or T cells enriched from blood (not recorded which). The receptors shown here come from a woman between 40 and 55 years old who had recovered from COVID-19.

The chain has TRBV7-9 and TRBJ2-7, with TRBD2 as a possible D gene (5 bases). The V gene's germline CDR1 is SEHNR and CDR2 FQNEAQ (reference sequence). The V end lost 8 bases, the J end lost 0 bases, and 26 bases lay between the germline ends. The CDR3 is 18 residues long. CDR3 DNA sequence: TGTGCCAGCTCGAAACCCTCCTATGAGGGCGTTTCCTCCTACGAGCAGTACTTC. This codes for CASSKPSYEGVSSYEQYF.

The chain is built from TRBV24-1 and TRBJ2-5; no clear D gene. Looked up from germline, CDR1 is KGHDR and CDR2 is SFDVKD. The CDR3 totals 9 residues. CDR3 region: CTPGETQYF. The CDR3 coding sequence is TGTACCCCCGGGGAGACCCAGTACTTC.

The V gene is TRBV23-1, the J gene TRBJ2-5; D might be TRBD2 (5 bases). TRBV23-1 belongs to the ORF category, with a function that is uncertain. The ends were cut back, 0 bases at V and 1 base at J, with 18 bases in the middle. This CDR3 contains 18 residues. CDR3 in amino acids: CASSQSWCYGIPQETQYF. The CDR3 DNA reads TGCGCCAGCAGTCAATCGTGGTGCTACGGGATTCCCCAAGAGACCCAGTACTTC.

The chain is built from TRBV6-6 and TRBJ2-7; TRBD1 is a possible D gene (6 bases). In germline, CDR1 is MNHNY, CDR2 SVGAGI (reference sequence). The V end lost 6 bases, the J end lost 2 bases, and 17 bases lay between the germline ends. The CDR3 runs 15 residues. The CDR3 bases are TGTGCCAGCAGCCAAACGACAGGACCTCCCTACGAGCAGTACTTC. Translating gives CASSQTTGPPYEQYF.

The CDR3 reads CASGSGADTQYF. The DNA for the CDR3 is TGTGCCAGCGGGAGCGGGGCAGATACGCAGTATTTT. The J gene is TRBJ2-3, the V gene TRBV7-9; 7 bases map to TRBD2. The CDR3 is made up of 12 amino acids. Unmatched junction bases numbered 3, after V lost 8 bases and J lost 4 bases. Germline CDR1 and CDR2: SEHNR and FQNEAQ (reference sequence).

This clone appeared once. This sequence joins TRBV5-8 and TRBJ1-5, with TRBD1 as a possible D gene (5 bases). The CDR3 extends over 14 amino acids. V lost 4 bases and J 9 bases, leaving 17 bases between the germline ends. Germline V gives CDR1 SGHTS, CDR2 YDEGEE. This CDR3 reads CASSIDPGRGPQHF. The CDR3 DNA sequence: TGTGCCAGCAGCATTGACCCAGGGCGTGGGCCCCAGCATTTT.

The table lists this clone with a count of one. The J gene is TRBJ2-7, the V gene TRBV11-2; 8 bases align to TRBD1. Germline lookup yields CDR1 SGHAT and CDR2 FQNNGV. The CDR3 contains 16 residues. V trimming: 2 bases; J trimming: 7 bases; junction bases outside the gene matches: 13. The CDR3 coding sequence is TGTGCCAGCAGCTTACCCCCGATCTCAGGGGGCGAGGAGCAGTACTTC. Amino acid sequence: CASSLPPISGGEEQYF.

The chain has TRBV2 and TRBJ2-3; 7 bases map to TRBD1. Per the germline V gene, CDR1 is SNHLY and CDR2 is FYNNEI. The CDR3 contains 13 residues. The trim removed 7 bases at V and 2 bases at J, leaving 3 bases unmatched. CDR3 DNA sequence: TGTGCCAGCAACAGGGGCATCACAGATACGCAGTATTTT. Encoded protein: CASNRGITDTQYF.

A few counts support this clone. This chain uses TRBV4-1 with TRBJ1-2; the D is unclear. The length of the CDR3 is 14 residues. Germline lookup yields CDR1 MGHRA and CDR2 YSYEKL. Trimming removed 1 base from V and 0 bases from J, with 6 bases in between. This CDR3 reads CASSQGPANYGYTF. CDR3 bases: TGCGCCAGCAGCCAAGGGCCAGCTAACTATGGCTACACCTTC.

The chain is built from TRBV5-4 and TRBJ1-1, with D maybe TRBD1 (6 bases). Germline loops: CDR1 SGHNT, CDR2 YYREEE (reference sequence). Trimming cost V 4 bases and J 0 bases, with 13 bases left between them. The CDR3 has 15 amino acids. This CDR3 reads CASSMRQAMNTEAFF. The CDR3 nucleotides are TGTGCCAGCAGCATGAGACAGGCCATGAACACTGAAGCTTTCTTT.

The V gene is TRBV18, the J gene TRBJ2-1, with 8 bases identical to TRBD1. CDR3 size: 16 residues. The trim removed 3 bases at V and 2 bases at J, leaving 6 bases unmatched. The germline V gene encodes CDR1 KGHSH and CDR2 LQKENI. The CDR3 loop reads CASSPAGGATYNEQFF. The CDR3 coding sequence is TGTGCCAGCTCACCGGCAGGGGGCGCGACCTACAATGAGCAGTTCTTC.

The chain employs TRBV6-5 and TRBJ1-5; 9 bases agree with TRBD1. This CDR3 is 15 amino acids long. The V gene end was trimmed by 0 bases and the J gene end by 5 bases; junction bases not matched to a gene: 2. CDR1 and CDR2 from the germline V gene are MNHEY and SVGAGI. The CDR3 nucleotides are TGTGCCAGCAGTTACTCGACAGGGGGTGATCAGCCCCAGCATTTT. This sequence encodes CASSYSTGGDQPQHF.

This clone was observed a single time. V gene TRBV28 combines with J gene TRBJ1-1; weak D call: TRBD1 (5 bases). This CDR3 contains 12 residues. Germline V CDR1 and CDR2: MDHEN, SYDVKM. The ends were cut back, 6 bases at V and 10 bases at J, with 15 bases in the middle. The CDR3 DNA is TGTGCCAGCAGCCGGTTGGGGCCCGCAGCTTTCTTT. Protein product: CASSRLGPAAFF. The variable domain in full, with the rest retrieved from reference TRBV28 and TRBJ1-1, is DVKVTQSSRYLVKRTGEKVFLECVQDMDHENMFWYRQDPGLGLRLIYFSYDVKMKEKGDIPEGYSVSREKKERFSLILESASTNQTSMYLCASSRLGPAAFFGQGTRLTVV.

This chain uses TRBV11-2 with TRBJ2-1; D remains unclear. V was cut by 2 bases and J by 0 bases, with 11 bases left in between. CDR1 and CDR2 from the germline V gene are SGHAT and FQNNGV. The CDR3 consists of 16 residues. The CDR3 nucleotides read TGTGCCAGCAGCTTAAGAGGCGAACCCTCCTACAATGAGCAGTTCTTC. Protein product: CASSLRGEPSYNEQFF. Full variable domain (outside the CDR3, taken from reference TRBV11-2 and TRBJ2-1): EAGVAQSPRYKIIEKRQSVAFWCNPISGHATLYWYQQILGQGPKLLIQFQNNGVVDDSQLPKDRFSAERLKGVDSTLKIQPAKLEDSAVYLCASSLRGEPSYNEQFFGPGTRLTVL.

This chain joins TRBV10-1 and TRBJ2-1; TRBD2 matches at 9 bases. J lost 10 bases, V lost 2 bases, and 3 bases had no gene match. CDR3 length: 13 amino acids. Germline lookup yields CDR1 WNHNN and CDR2 SYGVQD (reference sequence). The CDR3 region is CASSEQAGGEQFF. In DNA form, the CDR3 reads TGCGCCAGCAGTGAGCAGGCGGGAGGGGAGCAGTTCTTC.

The V and J genes are TRBV24-1 and TRBJ2-5; D ambiguous. V gave up 3 bases and J gave up 0 bases, with 13 bases separating them. The CDR3 extends over 16 amino acids. From germline, CDR1 is KGHDR and CDR2 SFDVKD. CDR3 DNA: TGTGCCACCAGTGATAGCCAGGTGACCTACCAAGAGACCCAGTACTTC. It specifies CATSDSQVTYQETQYF.

The CDR3 here is CASSGILAGGSNEQFF. The CDR3 DNA follows: TGCGCCAGCAGCGGCATACTAGCGGGAGGGTCCAATGAGCAGTTCTTC. The chain links TRBV5-1 to TRBJ2-1; 13 nucleotides match TRBD2. The CDR3 consists of 16 residues. The V and J ends lost 4 bases and 6 bases, in that order; junction bases with no gene match: 7. The germline V gene encodes CDR1 SGHRS and CDR2 YFSETQ.

The V and J genes are TRBV7-2 and TRBJ1-1, with D perhaps matching TRBD1 (5 bases). V dropped 5 bases and J dropped 9 bases, with 16 bases sitting between them. CDR1 and CDR2 from the germline V gene are SGHTA and FQGNSA. CDR3 length: 13 residues. CDR3 sequence reads: CASSIGYRSKAFF. CDR3 DNA: TGTGCCAGCAGCATAGGATACAGGTCAAAAGCTTTCTTT. Full variable domain (remainder filled in from reference TRBV7-2 and TRBJ1-1): GAGVSQSPSNKVTEKGKDVELRCDPISGHTALYWYRQSLGQGLEFLIYFQGNSAPDKSGLPSDRFSAERTGGSVSTLTIQRTQQEDSAVYLCASSIGYRSKAFFGQGTRLTVV.

In DNA form, the CDR3 reads TGTGCCAGCAGCTTAGCGCAGGGACAGTTTAACGAGCAGTACTTC. It yields the protein CASSLAQGQFNEQYF. The gene calls are TRBV7-9 and TRBJ2-7; 7 positions agree with TRBD1. This CDR3 spans 15 amino acids. CDR1 is SEHNR and CDR2 is FQNEAQ in the germline V gene (reference sequence). The J segment lost 5 bases and the V segment lost 0 bases, leaving 7 bases of the junction unmatched.

The rearrangement uses TRBV5-1 and TRBJ2-3; 9 bases fit TRBD2. CDR3 size: 15 residues. V trimming: 4 bases; J trimming: 2 bases; junction bases outside the gene matches: 5. The V gene's germline CDR1 is SGHRS and CDR2 YFSETQ. CDR3 DNA sequence: TGCGCCAGCAGCGCGCTAGCGGGGCCCACAGATACGCAGTATTTT. Protein: CASSALAGPTDTQYF.

In its sample, this clone was seen a few times. The chain is built from TRBV6-2 or TRBV6-3 and TRBJ1-1; the D is unclear. This CDR3 is built from 15 residues. The V and J ends lost 5 bases and 0 bases respectively, with 13 bases between them. Germline CDR1 is MNHEY and CDR2 is SVGEGT. The CDR3 DNA reads as TGTGCCAGCAGTGCCAGAGGTTCGGTGAACACTGAAGCTTTCTTT. Translation gives CASSARGSVNTEAFF.

The chain links TRBV4-1 to TRBJ1-2; D perhaps matches TRBD1 (6 bases). The CDR3 is made up of 13 amino acids. CDR1 is MGHRA, CDR2 YSYEKL, per germline. Trimming cost V 1 base and J 8 bases, with 11 bases left between them. This chain's CDR3 is CASSQVPGAGYTF. Written as DNA, the CDR3 is TGCGCCAGCAGCCAAGTCCCAGGGGCAGGCTACACCTTC.

J is TRBJ2-7 and V is TRBV5-1, with TRBD1 identical over 9 bases. The ends lost 2 bases at V and 4 bases at J; junction bases unmatched: 13. This CDR3 region has 17 residues. Looked up from germline, CDR1 is SGHRS and CDR2 is YFSETQ. The chain's CDR3 is CASSFGDIRDRVYEQYF. The CDR3 region has the DNA TGCGCCAGCAGCTTCGGGGATATCCGGGACAGGGTGTACGAGCAGTACTTC.

This clone showed up just once. Here the CDR3 reads CASSLAGGFDEQFF. CDR3 nucleotide sequence: TGTGCCAGCAGCCTAGCGGGAGGGTTCGATGAGCAGTTCTTC. This chain links TRBV14 with TRBJ2-1; 11 bases are a match to TRBD2. Germline V gene sequence: CDR1 SGHDN, CDR2 FVKESK. Trimming at V came to 4 bases and at J to 8 bases, leaving 4 bases not matched to a gene. The CDR3 spans 14 residues.

The gene calls are TRBV4-1 and TRBJ1-5; D is perhaps TRBD1 (5 bases). This CDR3 has 14 amino acids. V was trimmed by 2 bases and J by 4 bases, leaving 9 bases between them. Germline CDR1 reads MGHRA; CDR2 reads YSYEKL. Written as DNA, the CDR3 is TGCGCCAGCAGCCAACCCGGGGGTAATCAGCCCCAGCATTTT. Translated: CASSQPGGNQPQHF.

V gene TRBV6-5 combines with J gene TRBJ1-5, with D possibly being TRBD1 (5 bases). This CDR3 is 13 amino acids long. The V end was cut by 7 bases, the J end by 5 bases, with 12 bases between. Germline V gives CDR1 MNHEY, CDR2 SVGAGI. CDR3: CASIQTTDQPQHF. Written as DNA, the CDR3 is TGTGCCAGCATTCAAACGACAGATCAGCCCCAGCATTTT.

This clone was seen just once. The rearrangement links TRBV6-2 or TRBV6-3 to TRBJ2-5, with D tentatively TRBD1 (6 bases). V lost 1 base and J lost 2, with 11 bases in between. Germline CDR1 is MNHEY and CDR2 is SVGEGT. This CDR3 has 15 residues. CDR3 sequence reads: CASSYFPGTQETQYF. CDR3 in DNA: TGTGCCAGCAGTTACTTTCCGGGGACACAAGAGACCCAGTACTTC.

The chain carries TRBV7-2 and TRBJ1-5, with D hard to call. Deletions cut 0 bases from V and 7 bases from J, with 10 bases between. Germline V gene data show CDR1 as SGHTA and CDR2 as FQGNSA. The CDR3 has 14 amino acids. The CDR3 sequence is CASSLAGRRQPQHF. Here the CDR3 DNA reads TGTGCCAGCAGCTTAGCAGGCAGGAGGCAGCCCCAGCATTTT.

The J gene is TRBJ2-1, the V gene TRBV5-1; 8 bases map to TRBD2. V lost 3 bases, J lost 12 bases, and 8 bases stayed unmatched. CDR3 length: 13 amino acids. CDR1 and CDR2 (germline): SGHRS, YFSETQ. The CDR3: CASSSGTSGGQFF. Here the CDR3 DNA reads TGCGCCAGCAGCTCTGGGACTAGTGGGGGGCAGTTCTTC.

The chain couples TRBV6-1 to TRBJ2-7, with 10 bases identical to TRBD2. J was trimmed by 4 bases and V by 3 bases; bases with no gene match: 15. The CDR3 covers 18 residues. CDR1 and CDR2 from the germline V gene are MNHNS and SASEGT. In DNA form, the CDR3 reads TGTGCCAGCAGTGAGTTCGTCAGGACTAGCGGAGCCCTTTACGAGCAGTACTTC. Amino acids: CASSEFVRTSGALYEQYF.

The V gene is TRBV6-2 or TRBV6-3, the J gene TRBJ2-1; 7 bases are shared with TRBD2. The germline V gene has CDR1 MNHEY and CDR2 SVGEGT. The CDR3 runs to 18 residues. J was trimmed by 0 bases and V by 2 bases; bases with no gene match: 10. CDR3 residues: CASSYPGRAGPSYNEQFF. As DNA, the CDR3 is TGTGCCAGCAGTTACCCTGGGAGAGCGGGGCCCTCCTACAATGAGCAGTTCTTC.

V and J are TRBV19 and TRBJ1-4; unclear D gene. This CDR3 has 16 amino acids. The V gene lost 5 bases and the J gene lost 2 bases, with 15 bases spanning the gap. Germline V gives CDR1 LNHDA, CDR2 SQIVND (reference sequence). CDR3 loop: CASSLHASETNEKLFF. CDR3 nucleotide sequence: TGTGCCAGTAGTCTTCACGCCAGCGAGACTAATGAAAAACTGTTTTTT.